The present T cell receptor beta chain was sequenced within a study of cytomegalovirus exposure and HLA in healthy donors (dated by TCRdb to 2016 to 2017). Broadly, across the study: In an earlier analysis of 450 to 750 of the donors, approximately 260 Gb of sequence data and some 120 million unique TCR beta sequences from roughly 180 million T cells were reported. Roughly 5 DR-DQ haplotypes were handled as single units for association and clustering, since linkage in the cohort was strong. The study aimed to test whether signatures of past pathogen exposure could be identified by cataloging public T cell receptors. The study combined high-throughput TCR immunosequencing, statistical association of individual TCRs with disease status, and machine learning to predict cytomegalovirus infection status. In addition to the first cohort of 650 to 800 subjects, a separate validation cohort of about 120 different subjects was used. Rather than drawing on any new phenotypic data, the later analysis identified candidate immune exposures from TCR beta sequences and the way those sequences occurred across donors. HLA typing covered class I and class II loci at four-digit resolution. Donor age, sex, ethnicity and CMV serostatus were compiled alongside the repertoire data. A later analysis re-examined previously published TCR beta repertoires from more than 550 donors and added high-resolution HLA genotyping to investigate patterns of TCR occurrence. Every discovery cohort repertoire had been produced on one sequencing platform. The number of typed donors differed by locus: about 629-630 for A, B, C, DRB1 and DQB1; approximately 520 for DQA1; fewer than 610 for DPA1; and around 490 for DPB1. A later genetic analysis used genome-wide SNP genotypes for about 60% of the roughly 700 donors, treating that subset as a discovery cohort. Of the roughly 400 genotyped donors, roughly 80% fell in the genetic ancestry cluster associated with self-reported Caucasian donors. In an earlier analysis of more than 550 of the donors, high-throughput TCR beta sequencing was used to judge whether each TCR beta V gene segment behaved as functional or pseudogenic. Approximately 300 gigabases of sequencing data and around 85 million unique TCR sequences made up an early release that covered under 750 HLA-typed donors. The T cell repertoires of some 670 subjects were profiled by immunosequencing and related to cytomegalovirus serostatus. On average, about 240,000 unique TCR beta nucleotide sequences were sequenced per donor among a few hundred genotyped donors of the cohort, with roughly 18% of those sequences being non-productive. General study outcomes and caveats: Several of the top co-occurrence clusters appeared to be linked to parvovirus B19, influenza, CMV and Epstein-Barr virus, according to a later analysis. V-gene and J-gene trimming of TCR beta chains was associated with a missense DCLRE1C variant in a later genetic analysis, and the association was replicated in an independent cohort. Specific HLA alleles were associated with over 15,000 TCR beta sequences at a false discovery rate of 0.05 in a later analysis. Because the 87-base-pair reads could not distinguish some IMGT-functional V segments, including TRBV6-2 and TRBV6-3, those segments were excluded. In vitro tests confirmed that a few of the cytomegalovirus-associated TCR beta chains recognize cytomegalovirus antigens. The classifier was reported to diagnose cytomegalovirus status with high specificity and sensitivity in both the original cohort and the validation cohort. Compared with equally common non-associated chains, HLA-associated TCR beta chains in a later analysis were more clonally expanded and had lower generation probabilities. Because HLA typing was missing for some donors at each locus, association tests included only the typed subset. For the cohort, immune exposure information was limited to CMV serostatus. This cohort had only TCR beta chains sequenced, and the lack of alpha or paired-chain data limited which features could be detected. Compared with the roughly 670-donor mean, donors in an Asian-associated ancestry cluster had fewer N-insertions in productive TCRs, according to a later genetic analysis. In an earlier analysis of more than 500 of the donors, most TCR beta V segments appeared in productive rearrangements about 90% or about 30% of the time, broadly matching IMGT annotations. Linkage disequilibrium might explain the correlated functional status among segregating V segments, but an unknown experimental factor could not be excluded. A total of 150 to 200 TCR beta chains were listed by the study as associated with cytomegalovirus. When HLA alleles, especially DR and DQ, strongly co-occurred, attributing TCR associations to individual alleles was difficult. A cluster of highly shared sequence variants was judged likely to represent a technical artifact of the sequencing pipeline. A further reported finding was that TCR beta sequences accurately predicted the HLA-A and HLA-B alleles for most subjects in the first cohort. Around 16 rarely observed V segments, including chromosome 9 orphons, were excluded from the earlier analysis of some 590 of the donors because counts were too low. In a later analysis, most CMV-associated TCR beta chains were found to appear HLA-restricted, with HLA associations seemingly driven largely by CMV exposure. In a later analysis, the rate of TCR association differed among HLA loci, with DRB1 alleles having the most associated TCRs and HLA-C alleles having the fewest. Most TCR sequences were seen in very few donors, while some public TCRs were found in many individuals. Presence/absence analyses assumed roughly uniform sequencing depth across donors, an assumption that may not hold. According to the authors, the approach could potentially be generalized to other disease states and immunological phenotypes.

Concerning this clone: The specificity of this receptor is unknown. No base quality values were provided; no much bigger clone lies one nucleotide off.

Library preparation used the immunoSEQ multiplex PCR assay. The multiplex PCR relied on a mix of 60 forward primers for TCR Vbeta segments and 13 reverse primers for TCR Jbeta segments. A multiplex PCR assay on genomic DNA amplified the CDR3 region of rearranged TCR beta genes. The Illumina HiSeq System was used to sequence the amplified TCR beta libraries as 87-base-pair reads. In the paper's pipeline: A later analysis tallied around 82 million unique TCR beta chains across the 700 or so repertoires, and some 12 million of those chains were shared by two or more donors. To remove PCR and sequencing errors, raw reads were error-corrected and collapsed into unique sequences using a nearest-neighbor algorithm that merged closely related sequences. CDR3 sequences were aligned to IMGT reference sequences to assign V, D and J gene segments. For a sequence to be retained, a match of at least six nucleotides to both a V gene segment and a J gene segment was required. Rearrangements were called productive when the CDR3 lacked stop codons and stayed in frame with V and J; all others were non-productive. Following IMGT convention, CDR3 was defined as the stretch from the second conserved V-encoded cysteine up to the conserved J-encoded phenylalanine. In an earlier analysis of just under 600 of the donors, sequences lacking an unambiguous match to a single V gene segment were excluded. In an earlier analysis of 587 of the donors, a V segment was called functional when productive rearrangements were above 56.7%, and segregating when the standard deviation between donors exceeded 5%. A statistical classification framework was built to diagnose cytomegalovirus status from the catalog of TCR beta chain sequences. In a later analysis, V and J genes were assigned by comparing TCR nucleotide sequences against IMGT/GENE-DB human TR gene sequences. In a later analysis, CDR3 sequences and most-parsimonious VDJ recombination scenarios were assigned using the TCRdist pipeline. In a later analysis, every TCR beta chain was defined by the combination of its CDR3 amino acid sequence and its V-gene family, and reads without a unique V-gene family were dropped. A later analysis removed several hundred highly shared, low-generation-probability nucleotide sequences to deal with suspected cross-contamination and a sequencing artifact. In a later analysis, a clonal expansion index was calculated for each public chain from normalized within-repertoire ranks of inferred template counts. In a later analysis, generation probabilities were computed using a VDJ recombination model fitted to out-of-frame rearrangements, and the results were checked against IGoR. A later analysis scored TCR-TCR, TCR-HLA and TCR-CMV co-occurrence with hypergeometric tests, applying a repertoire-size bias correction to TCR pairs. A later analysis estimated false discovery rates by permuting HLA or CMV assignments 20 times. A later analysis grouped co-occurring TCRs with DBSCAN, adding TCRdist sequence similarity when clustering within HLA-allele-positive subsets. Co-occurrence clustering excluded repertoires with fewer than 30,000 or more than 120,000 public chains, plus five with anomalous nucleotide sharing. Here the immuneACCESS table is served through TCRdb, limited to in-frame sequences with V and J called. Missing clones are a known gap in these copies; in checked studies unresolved V genes cover under half, and the rest lacks a known reason. For V, J and clone size, that table is used; D and trimming come from the DNA. Counted in this sample were roughly 120,000 clones; roughly 62% of them appeared once. The ten largest account for roughly 1.5% of the sample.

The cohort consisted of 650 to 700 healthy bone marrow donors. All cohort members were sampled while nominally healthy, although unrecorded immune exposures were likely present. The donor tested CMV seropositive, placing the donor among the approximately 310 seropositive members of the cohort. Each donor provided a peripheral blood sample, and peripheral blood mononuclear cells were used for TCR beta sequencing. The Qiagen DNeasy Blood Extraction Kit was used to extract genomic DNA from the blood cell samples. CDR1 and CDR2 (SGHRS, YFSETQ) derive from the germline V gene. Trimming removed 1 base from V and 5 bases from J; the gene matches leave 3 bases unexplained. From its cysteine to its phenylalanine, the CDR3 spans 14 amino acids. Only the CDR3 DNA is retained, 42 bases long and in frame from the first base.

The sequenced material came from PBMCs. This clonotype originated in a man aged 30 to 45 in good health and CMV-seropositive. The chain couples TRBV5-1 to TRBJ2-3; TRBD1 aligns with 8 central bases. The DNA sequence is TGCGCCAGCAGCTTGAGACAGGGGTTAGATACGCAGTATTTT. Protein translation: CASSLRQGLDTQYF.